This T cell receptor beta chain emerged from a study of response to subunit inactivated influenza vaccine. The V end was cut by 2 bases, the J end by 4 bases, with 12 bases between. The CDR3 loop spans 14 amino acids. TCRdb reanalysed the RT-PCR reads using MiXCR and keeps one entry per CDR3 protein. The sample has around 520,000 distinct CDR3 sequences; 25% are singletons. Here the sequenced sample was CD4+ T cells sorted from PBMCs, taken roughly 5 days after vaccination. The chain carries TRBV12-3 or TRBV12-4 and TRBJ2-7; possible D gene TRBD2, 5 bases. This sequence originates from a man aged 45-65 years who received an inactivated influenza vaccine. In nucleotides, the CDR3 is TGTGCCAGCAGTTTATCCAGCTCGGGGTACGAGCAGTACTTC. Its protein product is CASSLSSSGYEQYF.